This entry describes one TCR beta chain. Authors' analysis steps: The authors estimated nucleated cell counts from reference gene primer amplification. Data came from immunoSEQ multiplex PCR; TCRdb stores just in-frame clones and leaves some out. From that table come the V and J calls and clone size; the DNA was used to work out D and trimming. The data contain about 150,000 clones, about 80% of them singletons. V lost 10 bases, J lost 5 bases, and 9 bases stayed unmatched. Looked up from germline, CDR1 is ENHRY and CDR2 is SYGVKD. The length of the CDR3 is 13 residues. The record originates from a study of blood T cell repertoires in COVID-19.

The source is a man aged 70 or older with acute or convalescent COVID-19. The chain uses TRBV10-3 and TRBJ2-7; 9 bases line up with TRBD2. Sequencing used peripheral blood. The DNA of the CDR3 is TGTGCCACCGAGATAGCGGGAGTGAACGAGCAGTACTTC. Amino acid sequence: CATEIAGVNEQYF.